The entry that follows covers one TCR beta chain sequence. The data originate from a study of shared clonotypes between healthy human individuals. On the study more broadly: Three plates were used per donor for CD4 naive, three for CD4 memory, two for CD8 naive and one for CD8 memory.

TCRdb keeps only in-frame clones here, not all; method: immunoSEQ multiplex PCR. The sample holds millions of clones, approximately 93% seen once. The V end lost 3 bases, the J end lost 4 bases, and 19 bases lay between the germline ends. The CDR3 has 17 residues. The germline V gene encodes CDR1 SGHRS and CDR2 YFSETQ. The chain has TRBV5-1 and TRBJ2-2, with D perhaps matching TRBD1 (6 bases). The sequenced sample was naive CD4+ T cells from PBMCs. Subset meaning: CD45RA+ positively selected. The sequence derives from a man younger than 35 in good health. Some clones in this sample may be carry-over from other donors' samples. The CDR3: CASSSQPTTGTTGELFF. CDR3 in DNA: TGCGCCAGCAGCTCCCAACCAACGACAGGAACCACCGGGGAGCTGTTTTTT.